A single sample gave rise to the 26 T cell receptor beta chains below, sequenced in a study of T-cell memory formation after mild COVID-19. MiXCR was run by TCRdb on the 5' RACE reads, yielding one entry per CDR3 protein. This table has under 400,000 distinct CDR3 sequences, roughly 21% appearing once. The sequencing sample was made of PBMCs or a T cell subset sorted from them (not recorded which). These receptor sequences come from an adult woman who had mild COVID-19 (a few samples of this study predate the infection). Cell type and time point are not known.

There are many counts of this clonotype. The junction differs from germline at one of its ends, possibly a read error. The CDR3 DNA reads as TGTGCCAGCAGCCCCGGGACAGCCTACGAGCAGTACTTC. Translation: CASSPGTAYEQYF. The J gene is TRBJ2-7, the V gene TRBV5-1; 7 bases line up with TRBD1. The CDR3 loop spans 13 amino acids. Germline V CDR1 and CDR2: SGHRS, YFSETQ.

This chain connects TRBV7-2 to TRBJ2-7; D gene unclear. The CDR3 contains 14 residues. Trimming stripped 5 bases from V and 2 bases from J, with 13 bases between. Germline CDR1 reads SGHTA; CDR2 reads FQGNSA. CDR3 loop: CASSRTTSTYEQYF. In DNA form, the CDR3 reads TGTGCCAGCAGCCGTACGACAAGCACCTACGAGCAGTACTTC. The full variable domain, with the rest looked up from reference TRBV7-2 and TRBJ2-7, is GAGVSQSPSNKVTEKGKDVELRCDPISGHTALYWYRQSLGQGLEFLIYFQGNSAPDKSGLPSDRFSAERTGGSVSTLTIQRTQQEDSAVYLCASSRTTSTYEQYFGPGTRLTVT.

This chain links TRBV20-1 with TRBJ1-2, with D perhaps matching TRBD1 (5 bases). Germline lookup yields CDR1 DFQATT and CDR2 SNEGSKA (reference sequence). The CDR3 has 17 amino acids. V was shortened by 3 bases and J by 4 bases, with 24 bases between the two germline ends. CDR3: CSASSRGRASSGYGYTF. CDR3 nucleotides: TGCAGTGCTAGTAGTCGGGGCAGGGCTTCCTCGGGCTATGGCTACACCTTC.

The gene calls are TRBV30 and TRBJ1-3, with unresolved D. The germline V and J ends were trimmed by 1 base and 0 bases, with 7 bases remaining between them. The CDR3 sequence is 14 residues long. Germline V gene lookup returns CDR1 GTSNPN and CDR2 SVGIG (reference sequence). CDR3 nucleotide sequence: TGTGCCTGGAGTGGGGCAGTCTCTGGAAACACCATATATTTT. Residues: CAWSGAVSGNTIYF.

This clonotype turned up a few times. This sequence joins TRBV5-1 and TRBJ1-1, with D maybe TRBD1 (5 bases). Germline-derived CDR1 and CDR2 are SGHRS and YFSETQ. This CDR3 has 15 amino acids. Trimming shortened V by 4 bases and J by 0 bases, and 13 bases separated the two germline ends. This CDR3 is CASSERLGVNTEAFF. In DNA, the CDR3 is TGCGCCAGCAGCGAACGTCTAGGGGTGAACACTGAAGCTTTCTTT.

V usage is TRBV2 and J usage is TRBJ2-1, with TRBD2 matching over 7 bases. V dropped 0 bases and J dropped 0; count of bases not matched to a gene: 2. CDR1 SNHLY and CDR2 FYNNEI come from the germline V gene. The CDR3 contains 16 residues. DNA of the CDR3: TGTGCCAGCAGTGAAGCGGGGGGGGTCTCCTACAATGAGCAGTTCTTC. Translating gives CASSEAGGVSYNEQFF.

A few counts support this clonotype. This rearrangement joins TRBV24-1 to TRBJ2-2, with TRBD1 matching 9 bases. The ends lost 4 bases at V and 4 bases at J; junction bases unmatched: 3. This CDR3 contains 15 residues. Germline CDR1 reads KGHDR; CDR2 reads SFDVKD. CDR3 sequence: CATSETGGRTGELFF. In nucleotides, the CDR3 is TGTGCCACCAGTGAGACAGGGGGACGCACCGGGGAGCTGTTTTTT.

This clonotype was picked up a small number of times. The chain uses TRBV15 and TRBJ2-2; 8 bases agree with TRBD1. Trimming removed 8 bases from V and 5 bases from J; junction bases left unmatched: 7. The CDR3 totals 14 residues. Germline V CDR1 and CDR2: LNHNV, YYDKDF (reference sequence). CDR3 protein: CATGKTGATGELFF. DNA for the CDR3: TGTGCCACCGGCAAGACAGGGGCAACCGGGGAGCTGTTTTTT.

The chain combines TRBV24-1 with TRBJ2-7; D may be TRBD2 (5 bases). The V and J ends lost 0 bases and 6 bases respectively, with 8 bases between them. In germline, CDR1 is KGHDR, CDR2 SFDVKD. The CDR3 length is 13 residues. CDR3 coding DNA: TGTGCCACCAGTGATTTGACGGGGTCCGAGCAGTACTTC. Translation: CATSDLTGSEQYF.

This rearrangement joins TRBV9 to TRBJ2-3; 9 bases match TRBD2. This CDR3 region has 16 residues. Germline assignment: CDR1 SGDLS and CDR2 YYNGEE. The V gene end was trimmed by 2 bases and the J gene end by 6 bases; junction bases not matched to a gene: 10. CDR3 sequence: CASSVGLAGFFDTQYF. CDR3 nucleotide sequence: TGTGCCAGCAGCGTTGGTCTAGCGGGATTTTTTGATACGCAGTATTTT.

The J gene is TRBJ2-7, the V gene TRBV7-2, with no clear D. CDR1 is SGHTA, CDR2 FQGNSA, per germline. V shed 1 base and J shed 2 bases, with 12 bases lying between them. This CDR3 spans 15 amino acids. The CDR3 spells CASSLDLGLAYEQYF. The CDR3 DNA reads TGTGCCAGCAGCTTAGATCTAGGTCTAGCCTACGAGCAGTACTTC.

This clonotype occurred many times. The rearrangement links TRBV6-5 to TRBJ2-1; D unresolved. From germline, CDR1 is MNHEY and CDR2 SVGAGI. V lost 0 bases, J lost 7 bases, and 1 base lay in between. This CDR3 has 11 amino acids. Here the CDR3 reads CASSYSNEQFF. The CDR3, as DNA: TGTGCCAGCAGTTACTCGAATGAGCAGTTCTTC.

This clonotype has a handful of counts. This chain joins TRBV12-3 or TRBV12-4 and TRBJ2-2, with D possibly matching TRBD2 (5 bases). The CDR3 length is 16 residues. The V end lost 2 bases, the J end lost 0 bases, and 10 bases lay between the germline ends. The CDR3, as DNA: TGTGCCAGCAGTTTATTGGTGGGAGCGAACACCGGGGAGCTGTTTTTT. Translating gives CASSLLVGANTGELFF.

The chain employs TRBV5-4 and TRBJ1-4, with 7 positions matching TRBD1. The CDR3 is made up of 15 amino acids. Germline CDR1 reads SGHNT; CDR2 reads YYREEE (reference sequence). Germline trimming cut 4 bases from V and 2 bases from J; bases unmatched to any gene: 5. CDR3 sequence (DNA): TGTGCCAGCAGCCCCCGAGGGGGCACTAATGAAAAACTGTTTTTT. Its protein is CASSPRGGTNEKLFF.

This clonotype appeared once. The rearrangement joins TRBV12-3 or TRBV12-4 to TRBJ1-6, with D perhaps matching TRBD1 (5 bases). The V and J ends lost 1 base and 6 bases respectively, with 7 bases between them. CDR3 length: 14 amino acids. CDR3 sequence (DNA): TGTGCCAGCAGTTTAGGGACACGTAATTCACCCCTCCACTTT. It translates to CASSLGTRNSPLHF.

The gene calls are TRBV10-3 and TRBJ1-2; D call uncertain. The germline gives CDR1 ENHRY, CDR2 SYGVKD. Trimming removed 2 bases from V and 0 bases from J, with 7 bases in between. The CDR3 spans 14 residues. The CDR3 region has the DNA TGTGCCATCAGTGAGCCTGGCTCTAACTATGGCTACACCTTC. It codes for CAISEPGSNYGYTF.

This clonotype appeared many times. The chain carries TRBV9 and TRBJ2-7, with D maybe TRBD1 (5 bases). V dropped 0 bases and J dropped 0 bases, with 7 bases sitting between them. Germline V CDR1 and CDR2: SGDLS, YYNGEE. The CDR3 consists of 14 residues. The CDR3, as DNA: TGTGCCAGCAGCGTAGGCGACAGCTCCTACGAGCAGTACTTC. Its protein is CASSVGDSSYEQYF. Supplemented by reference TRBV9 and TRBJ2-7, the full variable domain reads DSGVTQTPKHLITATGQRVTLRCSPRSGDLSVYWYQQSLDQGLQFLIQYYNGEERAKGNILERFSAQQFPDLHSELNLSSLELGDSALYFCASSVGDSSYEQYFGPGTRLTVT.

The chain combines TRBV5-5 with TRBJ1-1, with 8 nucleotides matching TRBD1. CDR3 size: 18 residues. CDR1 SGHKS and CDR2 YYEKEE come from the germline V gene (reference sequence). The junction had 17 bases not matched to a gene; V was cut back by 4 bases and J by 3 bases. This CDR3 is CASSPDGAGGALDTEAFF. CDR3 DNA sequence: TGTGCCAGCAGCCCGGACGGGGCAGGGGGCGCGTTGGACACTGAAGCTTTCTTT.

In this sample, this clonotype turned up many times. The chain links TRBV20-1 to TRBJ1-1; possible D gene TRBD1, 5 bases. Germline V gene lookup returns CDR1 DFQATT and CDR2 SNEGSKA (reference sequence). Trimming removed 6 bases at V and 6 bases at J, with 20 bases between. CDR3 size: 14 residues. CDR3 in amino acids: CSAQKVPTAPEAFF. The CDR3 DNA reads as TGCAGTGCACAGAAGGTACCGACAGCTCCTGAAGCTTTCTTT.

V is TRBV5-1 and J is TRBJ2-4; D is perhaps TRBD2 (6 bases). The CDR3 has 20 amino acids. The V gene's germline CDR1 is SGHRS and CDR2 YFSETQ. V was pared by 0 bases and J by 0 bases, with 22 bases between. CDR3 coding DNA: TGCGCCAGCAGCTTGGTCCCGGGACTCATACGATCACTAGCCAAAAACATTCAGTACTTC. Protein: CASSLVPGLIRSLAKNIQYF.

This rearrangement joins TRBV4-1 to TRBJ2-7; D remains unclear. The V and J ends lost 0 bases and 6 bases respectively, with 9 bases between them. Germline V CDR1 and CDR2: MGHRA, YSYEKL. This CDR3 has 13 residues. The CDR3 here is CASSQEPIGEQYF. For the CDR3, the DNA is TGCGCCAGCAGCCAAGAACCGATTGGCGAGCAGTACTTC.

V and J are TRBV20-1 and TRBJ1-1; D unresolved. CDR3 length equals 14 residues. Germline V lookup: CDR1 DFQATT, CDR2 SNEGSKA (reference sequence). Trimming stripped 6 bases from V and 1 base from J, with 15 bases between. The CDR3, as DNA: TGCAGTGCCAAGGACGGAAGCCAGAACACTGAAGCTTTCTTT. The encoded protein is CSAKDGSQNTEAFF.

This rearrangement joins TRBV4-3 to TRBJ2-5; the match to TRBD2 covers 11 bases. The V gene's germline CDR1 is LGHNA and CDR2 YSLEER. Trimming at V came to 0 bases and at J to 4 bases, leaving 4 bases not matched to a gene. The CDR3 is 16 residues long. CDR3 nucleotide sequence: TGCGCCAGCAGCCAAGACCCAGGACTAGCGGGAGAGACCCAGTACTTC. Residues: CASSQDPGLAGETQYF.

This clonotype has only a few counts. The rearrangement joins TRBV15 to TRBJ2-1; 8 bases line up with TRBD2. The CDR3 consists of 17 residues. The V gene end was trimmed by 2 bases and the J gene end by 4 bases; junction bases not matched to a gene: 10. CDR1 is LNHNV and CDR2 is YYDKDF in the germline V gene (reference sequence). CDR3 amino acids: CATSRSSGGRTYNEQFF. The CDR3 nucleotides read TGTGCCACCAGCAGATCAAGCGGGGGACGAACTTACAATGAGCAGTTCTTC.

This chain joins TRBV7-2 and TRBJ1-3, with TRBD1 matching 8 bases. From germline, CDR1 is SGHTA and CDR2 FQGNSA. Germline trimming cut 5 bases from V and 4 bases from J; bases unmatched to any gene: 7. The CDR3 has 15 residues. CDR3 sequence: CASSPDGQGGNTIYF. The CDR3 region has the DNA TGTGCCAGCAGCCCCGATGGACAGGGAGGAAACACCATATATTTT.

This chain uses TRBV18 with TRBJ2-1, with D hard to call. This CDR3 comprises 14 residues. The ends were cut back, 6 bases at V and 4 bases at J, with 13 bases in the middle. Germline-derived CDR1 and CDR2 are KGHSH and LQKENI. CDR3 in amino acids: CASSRLPAYNEQFF. In DNA form, the CDR3 reads TGTGCCAGCTCCCGGTTGCCAGCTTACAATGAGCAGTTCTTC.